Below are 10 T cell receptor beta chains sequenced from a single sample in a study of OX40 agonist ivuxolimab in advanced cancers. Measured with immunoSEQ multiplex PCR; TCRdb has only the in-frame clones, and not every one. The table shows 87,000 or so clones, with around nine tenths occurring only once. This sample comprised CD4+ or CD8+ T cells sorted from blood, obtained in a trial of the OX40 agonist ivuxolimab. The receptors come from an adult with an advanced solid tumor such as melanoma, head and neck, liver or kidney cancer.

The chain has TRBV5-6 and TRBJ2-7; TRBD1 matches at 9 bases. V trimming: 3 bases; J trimming: 1 base; junction bases outside the gene matches: 5. The CDR3 consists of 15 residues. Germline CDR1 reads SGHDT; CDR2 reads YYEEEE. The CDR3: CASSYRTGVSYEQYF. The DNA for the CDR3 is TGTGCCAGCAGCTACAGGACAGGGGTTTCCTACGAGCAGTACTTC. Looking up the rest from reference TRBV5-6 and TRBJ2-7 gives the full variable domain: DAGVTQSPTHLIKTRGQQVTLRCSPKSGHDTVSWYQQALGQGPQFIFQYYEEEERQRGNFPDRFSGHQFPNYSSELNVNALLLGDSALYLCASSYRTGVSYEQYFGPGTRLTVT.

The chain joins TRBV5-1 to TRBJ2-3; 11 bases are shared with TRBD2. CDR3 length: 17 amino acids. V lost 0 bases to trimming and J lost 5 bases; unmatched junction nucleotides: 8. Per germline, CDR1 SGHRS and CDR2 YFSETQ. In DNA, the CDR3 is TGCGCCAGCAGCTTGGCGGGTAGCGGGGGGGCCTTAGATACGCAGTATTTT. It encodes CASSLAGSGGALDTQYF.

This chain connects TRBV10-2 to TRBJ1-6; 8 nucleotides align to TRBD1. In germline, CDR1 is WSHSY, CDR2 SAAADI. The CDR3 spans 15 residues. V gave up 3 bases and J gave up 7 bases; unmatched junction bases: 5. The CDR3 loop is CASSETTGENSPLHF. As DNA, the CDR3 is TGCGCCAGCAGTGAAACGACAGGGGAGAATTCACCCCTCCACTTT.

The chain employs TRBV10-2 and TRBJ2-3; D possibly corresponds to TRBD2 (5 bases). The germline V gene encodes CDR1 WSHSY and CDR2 SAAADI. The V end lost 0 bases, the J end lost 5 bases, and 15 bases lay between the germline ends. This CDR3 has 16 amino acids. CDR3 DNA sequence: TGCGCCAGCAGTGAGTCAATTCAGGCCCGGGGAGATACGCAGTATTTT. The encoded protein is CASSESIQARGDTQYF.

The V and J genes are TRBV29-1 and TRBJ1-1, with 8 bases lining up with TRBD1. CDR3 length equals 11 residues. With 8 bases clipped from V and 4 bases from J, the junction kept 3 bases outside the gene matches. Germline V CDR1 and CDR2: SQVTM, ANQGSEA. The CDR3, as DNA: TGCAGCTCGACAGGGGTCACTGAAGCTTTCTTT. Translation: CSSTGVTEAFF.

This clone has a single count. V usage is TRBV7-2 and J usage is TRBJ2-6, with 10 bases matching TRBD1. The length of the CDR3 is 17 residues. Germline V gene lookup returns CDR1 SGHTA and CDR2 FQGNSA. V lost 6 bases to trimming and J lost 0 bases; unmatched junction nucleotides: 5. The chain's CDR3 is CASRPGTGASGANVLTF. The CDR3 coding sequence is TGTGCCAGCAGACCAGGGACAGGGGCCTCTGGGGCCAACGTCCTGACTTTC.

The genes are TRBV5-4 and TRBJ2-3; the D is unclear. The CDR3 extends over 13 amino acids. The germline V gene encodes CDR1 SGHNT and CDR2 YYREEE (reference sequence). The ends were cut back, 0 bases at V and 1 base at J, with 3 bases in the middle. CDR3 DNA sequence: TGTGCCAGCAGCTTGGCCGGCACAGATACGCAGTATTTT. It specifies CASSLAGTDTQYF.

The chain combines TRBV5-5 with TRBJ2-5, with 10 bases aligning to TRBD1. The trim removed 3 bases at V and 2 bases at J, leaving 7 bases unmatched. The CDR3 totals 16 residues. CDR1 is SGHKS, CDR2 YYEKEE, per germline (reference sequence). The CDR3 DNA reads as TGTGCCAGCAGCTGGAGGGACAGGGGACAGCAAGAGACCCAGTACTTC. As protein: CASSWRDRGQQETQYF.

The CDR3 DNA reads TGTGCCAGTAGTATAGACGATGGTGGGACAGGGGTAATCGGGGAGCTGTTTTTT. Translated: CASSIDDGGTGVIGELFF. The chain has TRBV19 and TRBJ2-2; 10 positions match TRBD1. The CDR3 is made up of 18 amino acids. Germline CDR1 and CDR2: LNHDA and SQIVND (reference sequence). The V gene end was trimmed by 0 bases and the J gene end by 7 bases; junction bases not matched to a gene: 11.

The rearrangement uses TRBV6-5 and TRBJ2-7, with TRBD1 matching over 12 bases. CDR1 MNHEY and CDR2 SVGAGI come from the germline V gene. With V trimmed by 6 bases and J by 3 bases, 6 bases remained unmatched. The CDR3 loop spans 15 amino acids. Written as DNA, the CDR3 is TGTGCCAGCAGCCCGGGGACAGGGGGCTACTACGAGCAGTACTTC. This translates into CASSPGTGGYYEQYF.